This T cell receptor (beta chain) was sequenced in a study of cytomegalovirus exposure and HLA in healthy donors. Study-wide background: Within an early data release were 65 million to 90 million unique TCRs drawn from HLA-typed donors.

Study-level points and caveats: Association of a missense DCLRE1C variant with TCR beta V- and J-gene trimming was reported in a later analysis.

This PCR relied on a set of 60 Vbeta primers and 13 Jbeta primers. Data came from immunoSEQ multiplex PCR; TCRdb stores just in-frame clones and leaves some out. The sample holds about 130,000 clones, around three quarters seen once. There are 15 residues in the CDR3. The germline CDR1 and CDR2 sequences are MNHNS and SASEGT. The V segment lost 5 bases and the J segment 4 bases; nucleotides outside the gene matches: 5. About this clone itself: Antigen unknown.

This TCR was recovered from a man aged 40-49 years in good health and CMV-seropositive. The specimen was PBMCs. The chain has TRBV6-1 and TRBJ2-1, with TRBD1 matching over 10 bases. CDR3 DNA sequence: TGTGCCAGCAGTCCGGACAGGGGGATATACAATGAGCAGTTCTTC. It codes for CASSPDRGIYNEQFF.